The 2 T cell receptor beta chains listed next were all sequenced from one sample in a study of T cell responses to AZD1222 COVID-19 vaccine. Sequencing was performed with immunoSEQ multiplex PCR; in TCRdb, only in-frame clones are kept and a portion is missing. The repertoire consists of around 140,000 clones, with roughly nine tenths occurring once and the leading ten covering 4.5% to 6.5%. The input for sequencing was peripheral blood, taken on day 0 of AZD1222 vaccination. The receptors stem from an adult in good health.

The gene calls are TRBV7-2 and TRBJ2-3; 10 bases are a match to TRBD2. The V gene end was trimmed by 8 bases and the J gene end by 5 bases; junction bases not matched to a gene: 10. CDR3 size: 15 residues. The germline gives CDR1 SGHTA, CDR2 FQGNSA. CDR3 in amino acids: CASLGLAGAGDTQYF. Here the CDR3 DNA reads TGTGCCAGCTTGGGGCTAGCGGGAGCAGGAGATACGCAGTATTTT.

The V call is TRBV10-3, the J call TRBJ2-3; weak D call: TRBD1 (6 bases). The length of the CDR3 is 17 residues. Per germline, CDR1 ENHRY and CDR2 SYGVKD. V lost 0 bases and J 0 bases, leaving 13 bases between the germline ends. CDR3 protein: CAISESTGRGSTDTQYF. Here the CDR3 DNA reads TGTGCCATCAGTGAGTCGACAGGCCGGGGAAGCACAGATACGCAGTATTTT.